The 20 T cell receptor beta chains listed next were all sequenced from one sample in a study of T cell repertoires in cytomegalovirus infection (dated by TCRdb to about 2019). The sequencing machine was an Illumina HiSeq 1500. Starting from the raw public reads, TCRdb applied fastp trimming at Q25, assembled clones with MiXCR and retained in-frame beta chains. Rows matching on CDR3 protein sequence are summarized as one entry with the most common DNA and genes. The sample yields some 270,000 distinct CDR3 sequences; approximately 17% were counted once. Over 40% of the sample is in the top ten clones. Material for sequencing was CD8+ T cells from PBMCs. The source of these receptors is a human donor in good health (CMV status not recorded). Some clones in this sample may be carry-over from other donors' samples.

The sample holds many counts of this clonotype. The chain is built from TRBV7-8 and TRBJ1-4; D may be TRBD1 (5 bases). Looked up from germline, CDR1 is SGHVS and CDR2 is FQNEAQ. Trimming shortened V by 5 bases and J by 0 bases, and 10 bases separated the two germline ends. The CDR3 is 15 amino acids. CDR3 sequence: CASSQTVATNEKLFF. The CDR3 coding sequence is TGTGCCAGCAGCCAGACAGTTGCAACTAATGAAAAACTGTTTTTT.

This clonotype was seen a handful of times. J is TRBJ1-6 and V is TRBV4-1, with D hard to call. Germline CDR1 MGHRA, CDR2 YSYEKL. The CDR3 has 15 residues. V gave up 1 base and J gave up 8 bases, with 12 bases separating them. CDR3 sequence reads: CASSQAGTRHSPLHF. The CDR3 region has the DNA TGCGCCAGCAGCCAAGCCGGTACGCGACATTCACCCCTCCACTTT.

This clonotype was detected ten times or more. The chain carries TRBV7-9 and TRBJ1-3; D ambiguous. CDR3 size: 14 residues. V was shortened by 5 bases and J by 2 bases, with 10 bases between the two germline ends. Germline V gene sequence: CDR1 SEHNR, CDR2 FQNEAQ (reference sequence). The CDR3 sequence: CASSGMDAGNTIYF. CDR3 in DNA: TGTGCCAGCAGCGGTATGGACGCTGGAAACACCATATATTTT.

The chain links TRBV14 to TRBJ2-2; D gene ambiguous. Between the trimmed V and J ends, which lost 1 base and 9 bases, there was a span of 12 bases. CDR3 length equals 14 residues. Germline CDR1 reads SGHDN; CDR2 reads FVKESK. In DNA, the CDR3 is TGTGCCAGCAGCCAAGGAAGGGTACCGAGGGAGCTGTTTTTT. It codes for CASSQGRVPRELFF.

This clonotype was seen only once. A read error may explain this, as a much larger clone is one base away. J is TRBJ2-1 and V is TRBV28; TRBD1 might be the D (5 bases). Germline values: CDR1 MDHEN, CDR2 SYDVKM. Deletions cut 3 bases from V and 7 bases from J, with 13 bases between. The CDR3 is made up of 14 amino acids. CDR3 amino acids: CASSFTGLGNEQFF. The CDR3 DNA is TGTGCCAGCAGTTTTACAGGTCTTGGGAATGAGCAGTTCTTC.

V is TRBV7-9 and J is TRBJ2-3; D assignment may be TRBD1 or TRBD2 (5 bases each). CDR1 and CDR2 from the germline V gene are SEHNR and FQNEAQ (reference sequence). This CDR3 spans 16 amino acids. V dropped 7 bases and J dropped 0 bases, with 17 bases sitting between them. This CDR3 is CASTIRPGTSTDTQYF. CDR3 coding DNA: TGTGCCAGCACCATTCGTCCAGGGACGAGCACAGATACGCAGTATTTT.

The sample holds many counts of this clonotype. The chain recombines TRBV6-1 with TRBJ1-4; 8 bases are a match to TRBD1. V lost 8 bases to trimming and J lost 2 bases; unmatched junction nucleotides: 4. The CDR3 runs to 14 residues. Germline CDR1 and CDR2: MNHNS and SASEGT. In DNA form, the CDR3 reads TGTGCCAGCTGGTACAGGGGGACTAATGAAAAACTGTTTTTT. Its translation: CASWYRGTNEKLFF.

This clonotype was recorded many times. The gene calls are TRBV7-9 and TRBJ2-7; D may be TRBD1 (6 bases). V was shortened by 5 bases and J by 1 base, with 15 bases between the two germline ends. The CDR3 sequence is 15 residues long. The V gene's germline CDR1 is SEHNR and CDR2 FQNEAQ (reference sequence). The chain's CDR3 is CASSPLDSPSYEQYF. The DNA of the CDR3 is TGTGCCAGCAGCCCACTGGACAGCCCATCCTACGAGCAGTACTTC. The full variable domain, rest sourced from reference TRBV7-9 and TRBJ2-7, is DTGVSQNPRHKITKRGQNVTFRCDPISEHNRLYWYRQTLGQGPEFLTYFQNEAQLEKSRLLSDRFSAERPKGSFSTLEIQRTEQGDSAMYLCASSPLDSPSYEQYFGPGTRLTVT.

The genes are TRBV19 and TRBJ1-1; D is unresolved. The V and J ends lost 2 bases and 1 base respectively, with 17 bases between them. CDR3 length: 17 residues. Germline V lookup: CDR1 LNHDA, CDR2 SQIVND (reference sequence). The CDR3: CASSIRFFKTKNTEAFF. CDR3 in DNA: TGTGCCAGTAGTATAAGGTTTTTCAAGACAAAGAACACTGAAGCTTTCTTT.

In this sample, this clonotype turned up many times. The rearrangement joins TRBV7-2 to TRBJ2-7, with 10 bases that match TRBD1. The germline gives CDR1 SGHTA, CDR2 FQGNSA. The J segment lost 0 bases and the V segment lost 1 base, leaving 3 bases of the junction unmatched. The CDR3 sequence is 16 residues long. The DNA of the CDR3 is TGTGCCAGCAGCTTAGTTGGGACAGGGGTCTCCTACGAGCAGTACTTC. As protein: CASSLVGTGVSYEQYF.

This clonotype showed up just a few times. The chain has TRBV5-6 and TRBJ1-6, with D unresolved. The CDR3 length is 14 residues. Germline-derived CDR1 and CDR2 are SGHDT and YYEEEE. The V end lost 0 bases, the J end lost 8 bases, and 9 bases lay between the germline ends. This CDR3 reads CASSLGAGDSPLHF. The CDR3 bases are TGTGCCAGCAGCTTGGGAGCAGGAGATTCACCCCTCCACTTT.

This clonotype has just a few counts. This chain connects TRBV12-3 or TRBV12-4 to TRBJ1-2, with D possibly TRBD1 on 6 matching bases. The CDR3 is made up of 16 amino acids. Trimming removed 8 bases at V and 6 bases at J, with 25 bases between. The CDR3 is CASGETNRGKANGYTF. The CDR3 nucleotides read TGTGCCAGCGGAGAGACAAATAGGGGGAAAGCGAATGGCTACACCTTC.

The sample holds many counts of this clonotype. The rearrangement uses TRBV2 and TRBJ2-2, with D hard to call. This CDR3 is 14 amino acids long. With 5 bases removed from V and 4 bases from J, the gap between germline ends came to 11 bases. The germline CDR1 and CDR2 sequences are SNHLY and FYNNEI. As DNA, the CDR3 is TGTGCCAGCAGTCCTATTATTTCCACCGGGGAGCTGTTTTTT. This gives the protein CASSPIISTGELFF.

CDR3 sequence (DNA): TGTGCCAGCAGCAGGGGACTAGGTTATGAGACCCAGTACTTC. Its protein product is CASSRGLGYETQYF. This chain connects TRBV7-6 to TRBJ2-5, with 8 bases identical to TRBD2. With 5 bases clipped from V and 5 bases from J, the junction kept 7 bases outside the gene matches. The CDR3 has 14 amino acids. CDR1 and CDR2 (germline): SGHVS, FNYEAQ.

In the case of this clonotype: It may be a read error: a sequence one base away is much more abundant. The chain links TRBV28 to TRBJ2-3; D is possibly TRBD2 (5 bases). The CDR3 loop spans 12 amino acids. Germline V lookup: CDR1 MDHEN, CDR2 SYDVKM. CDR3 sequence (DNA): TGTGTCAGCAAGGAGGTGGCAGATACGCAGTATTTT. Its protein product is CVSKEVADTQYF.

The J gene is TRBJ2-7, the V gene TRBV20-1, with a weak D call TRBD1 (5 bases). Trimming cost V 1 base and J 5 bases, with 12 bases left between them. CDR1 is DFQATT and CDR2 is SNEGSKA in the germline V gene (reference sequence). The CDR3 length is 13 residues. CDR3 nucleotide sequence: TGCAGTGCTAGAGGGGGCAGTTTGGACGAGCAGTACTTC. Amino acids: CSARGGSLDEQYF.

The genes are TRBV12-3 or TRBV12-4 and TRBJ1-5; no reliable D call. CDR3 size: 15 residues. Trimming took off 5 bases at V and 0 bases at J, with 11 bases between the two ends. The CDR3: CASSIGYYSNQPQHF. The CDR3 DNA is TGTGCCAGCAGTATCGGGTATTATAGCAATCAGCCCCAGCATTTT.

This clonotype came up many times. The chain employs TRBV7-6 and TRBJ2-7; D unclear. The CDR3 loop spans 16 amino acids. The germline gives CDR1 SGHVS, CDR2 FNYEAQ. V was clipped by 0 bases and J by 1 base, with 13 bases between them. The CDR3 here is CASSLASRTGSYEQYF. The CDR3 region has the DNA TGTGCCAGCAGCTTAGCGTCACGTACTGGTTCCTACGAGCAGTACTTC.

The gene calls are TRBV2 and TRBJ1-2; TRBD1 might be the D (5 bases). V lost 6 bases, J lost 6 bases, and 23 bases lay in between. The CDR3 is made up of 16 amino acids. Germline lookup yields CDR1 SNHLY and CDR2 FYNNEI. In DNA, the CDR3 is TGTGCCAGCAGCGACCTCCGGGGCCCGACTGGGGATGGCTACACCTTC. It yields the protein CASSDLRGPTGDGYTF.

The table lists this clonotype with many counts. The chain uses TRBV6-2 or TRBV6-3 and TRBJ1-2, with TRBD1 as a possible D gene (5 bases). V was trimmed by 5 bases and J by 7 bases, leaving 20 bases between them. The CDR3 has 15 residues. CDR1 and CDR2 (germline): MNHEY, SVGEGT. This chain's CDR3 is CASSTGSRSGGGYTF. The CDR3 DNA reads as TGTGCCAGCAGTACGGGAAGTCGTTCCGGGGGTGGCTACACCTTC.